This entry concerns a single T cell receptor (beta chain). The antigen is undetermined. An approximately 120-subject validation cohort, separate from the approximately 610-subject first cohort, supplied the donors. Profiled with immunoSEQ multiplex PCR; TCRdb holds only in-frame clones, not every one. This sample has about 190,000 clones, with approximately 85% found just once. This sample stems from a study of cytomegalovirus exposure and HLA in healthy donors. The wider study: Both the 120 validation repertoires and the approximately 700 first-cohort repertoires used the same platform, as reported by a later analysis. Findings of the study overall: As confirmed in vitro, a few CMV-associated chains were specific for CMV antigens. For most TCR sequences rarity was the rule, although some public TCRs occurred in many donors.

Germline CDR1 is SGHNT and CDR2 is YYREEE (reference sequence). Trimming took 5 bases from V and 5 from J; bases not matched to a gene: 8. The CDR3 runs 14 residues. The sequencing input was PBMCs. This clonotype originated in a woman younger than 30 in good health and CMV-seronegative. The genes are TRBV5-4 and TRBJ2-7; TRBD1 aligns across 9 bases. CDR3 residues: CASRGDRAIHEQYF. The CDR3 DNA reads TGTGCCAGCAGGGGGGACAGGGCGATACACGAGCAGTACTTC.